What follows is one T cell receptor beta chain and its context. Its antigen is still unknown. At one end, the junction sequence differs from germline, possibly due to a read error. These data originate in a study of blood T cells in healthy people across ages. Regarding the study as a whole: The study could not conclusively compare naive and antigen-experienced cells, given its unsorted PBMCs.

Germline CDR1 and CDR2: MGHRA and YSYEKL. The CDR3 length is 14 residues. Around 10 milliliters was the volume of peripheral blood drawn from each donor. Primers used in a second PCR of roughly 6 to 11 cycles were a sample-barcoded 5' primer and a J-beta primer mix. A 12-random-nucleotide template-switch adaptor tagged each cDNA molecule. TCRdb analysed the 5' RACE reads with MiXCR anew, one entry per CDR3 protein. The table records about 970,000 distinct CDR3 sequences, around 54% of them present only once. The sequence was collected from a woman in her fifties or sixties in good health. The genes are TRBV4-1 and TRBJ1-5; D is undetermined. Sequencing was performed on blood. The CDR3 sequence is CASSQGGLNQPQHF. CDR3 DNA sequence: TGTGCCAGCAGTCAAGGCGGCCTCAATCAGCCCCAGCATTTT.